This TCR beta chain was observed in a study of cytomegalovirus exposure and HLA in healthy donors. Notes on the study in general: On later analysis, the bulk of CMV-associated TCR beta chains appeared to be HLA-restricted. Associated with cytomegalovirus, according to the listing, were 150 to 200 TCR beta chains. TRBV6-2, TRBV6-3 and some other V segments were excluded as indistinguishable.

This PCR relied on a set of 60 Vbeta primers and 13 Jbeta primers. Measured with immunoSEQ multiplex PCR; TCRdb has only the in-frame clones, and not every one. Here the sample spans about 110,000 clones, roughly 80% being singletons. About this clone: The antigen is not known.

Trimming cost V 4 bases and J 7 bases; bases outside gene matches: 5. The CDR3 has 13 residues. Germline V gene lookup returns CDR1 MGHRA and CDR2 YSYEKL. V usage is TRBV4-1 and J usage is TRBJ1-1, with 8 bases that match TRBD1. This sequence was found in a man younger than 45 in good health and CMV-seropositive. Sequences were obtained from PBMCs. The CDR3 coding sequence is TGCGCCAGCAGCCGGCAGGGGGCTGATGAAGCTTTCTTT. Its protein is CASSRQGADEAFF.